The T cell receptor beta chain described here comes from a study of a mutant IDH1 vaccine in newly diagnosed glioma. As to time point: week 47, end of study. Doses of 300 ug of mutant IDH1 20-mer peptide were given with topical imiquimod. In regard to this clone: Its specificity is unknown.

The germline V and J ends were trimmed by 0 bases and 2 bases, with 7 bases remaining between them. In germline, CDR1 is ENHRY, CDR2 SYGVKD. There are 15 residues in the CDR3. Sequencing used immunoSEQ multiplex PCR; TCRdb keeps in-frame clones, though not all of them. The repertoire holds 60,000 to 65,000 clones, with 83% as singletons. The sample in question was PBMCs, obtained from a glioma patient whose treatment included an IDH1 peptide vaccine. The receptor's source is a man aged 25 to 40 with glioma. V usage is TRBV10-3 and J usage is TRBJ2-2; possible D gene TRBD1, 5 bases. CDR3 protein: CAISESDKNTGELFF. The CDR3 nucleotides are TGTGCCATCAGTGAGTCGGACAAAAACACCGGGGAGCTGTTTTTT.